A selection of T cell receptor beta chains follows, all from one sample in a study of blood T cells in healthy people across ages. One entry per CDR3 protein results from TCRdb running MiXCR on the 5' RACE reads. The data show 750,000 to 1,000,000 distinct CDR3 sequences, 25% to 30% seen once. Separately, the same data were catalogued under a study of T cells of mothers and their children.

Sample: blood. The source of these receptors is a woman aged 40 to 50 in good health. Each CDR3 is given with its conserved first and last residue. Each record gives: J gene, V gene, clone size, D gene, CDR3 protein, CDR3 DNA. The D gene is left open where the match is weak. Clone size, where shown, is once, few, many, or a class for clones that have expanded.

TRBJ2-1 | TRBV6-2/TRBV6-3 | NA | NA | CASTSGLLEQFF | TGTGCCAGCACCTCGGGACTCCTTGAGCAGTTCTTC
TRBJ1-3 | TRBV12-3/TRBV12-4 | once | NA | CASRHRVEGSGNTIYF | TGTGCCAGCAGACACAGGGTAGAGGGCTCTGGAAACACCATATATTTT
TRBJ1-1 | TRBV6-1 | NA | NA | CASSEKYGYMNTEAFF | TGTGCCAGCAGTGAAAAGTACGGATACATGAACACTGAAGCTTTCTTT
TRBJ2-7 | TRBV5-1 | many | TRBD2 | CASSPPGISGTNEQYF | TGCGCCAGCAGCCCCCCGGGAATCAGTGGGACTAACGAGCAGTACTTC
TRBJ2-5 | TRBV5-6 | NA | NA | CASLGRIQETQYF | TGTGCCAGCCTCGGACGAATTCAAGAGACCCAGTACTTC
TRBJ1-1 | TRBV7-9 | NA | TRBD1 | CASSLGGQGNMNTEAFF | TGTGCCAGCAGCTTAGGTGGACAGGGTAACATGAACACTGAAGCTTTCTTT
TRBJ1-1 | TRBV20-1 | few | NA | CSARDIHMNTEAFF | TGCAGTGCTAGAGATATCCACATGAACACTGAAGCTTTCTTT
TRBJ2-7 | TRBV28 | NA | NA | CASRGLDGEQYF | TGTGCCAGCAGGGGCCTGGATGGCGAGCAGTACTTC
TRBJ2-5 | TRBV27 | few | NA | CASSSDSEETQYF | TGTGCCAGCAGTTCGGACAGCGAAGAGACCCAGTACTTC
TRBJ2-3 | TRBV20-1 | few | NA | CSARVDTQYF | TGCAGTGCTAGAGTTGATACGCAGTATTTT
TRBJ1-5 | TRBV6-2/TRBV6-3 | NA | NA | CASTLRVLQPQHF | TGTGCCAGCACCTTACGGGTTTTACAGCCCCAGCATTTT
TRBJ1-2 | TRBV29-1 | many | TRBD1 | CSAMDRGQFTNGYTF | TGCAGCGCCATGGACAGGGGGCAATTTACTAATGGCTACACCTTC
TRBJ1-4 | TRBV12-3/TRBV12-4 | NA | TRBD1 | CASSVGGGERLFF | TGTGCCAGCAGTGTAGGGGGCGGTGAAAGACTGTTTTTT
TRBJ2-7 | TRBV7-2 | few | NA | CASSLVRGGANEQYF | TGTGCCAGCAGCTTAGTGAGGGGGGGGGCGAACGAGCAGTACTTC
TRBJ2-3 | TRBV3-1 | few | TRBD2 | CASSPVAGGNTDTQYF | TGTGCCAGCAGTCCCGTAGCGGGGGGGAACACAGATACGCAGTATTTT
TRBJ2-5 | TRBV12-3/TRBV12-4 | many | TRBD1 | CASSFRGTSMGTQYF | TGTGCCAGCAGTTTCAGGGGGACCTCGATGGGGACCCAGTACTTC
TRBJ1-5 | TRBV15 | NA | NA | CATSRVYTVDQPQHF | TGTGCCACCAGCAGAGTGTATACAGTCGATCAGCCCCAGCATTTT
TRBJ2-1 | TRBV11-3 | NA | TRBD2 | CASSSRTSVYNEQFF | TGTGCCAGCAGCTCTCGGACTAGCGTCTACAATGAGCAGTTCTTC
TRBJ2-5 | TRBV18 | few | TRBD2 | CASSPRTSGGQETQYF | TGTGCCAGCTCACCAAGAACTAGCGGGGGTCAAGAGACCCAGTACTTC
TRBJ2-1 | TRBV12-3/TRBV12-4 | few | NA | CASSPDGGEQFF | TGTGCCAGCAGCCCCGATGGGGGTGAGCAGTTCTTC
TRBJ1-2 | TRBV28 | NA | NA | CASNPTRGWGYTF | TGTGCCAGCAACCCGACGAGGGGATGGGGCTACACCTTC
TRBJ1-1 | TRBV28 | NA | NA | CASSKFQGAVTEAFF | TGTGCCAGCAGTAAATTTCAGGGAGCGGTCACTGAAGCTTTCTTT
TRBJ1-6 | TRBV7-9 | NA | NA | CASSLEGISSYNSPLHF | TGTGCCAGCAGCTTAGAGGGGATCAGCTCCTATAATTCACCCCTCCACTTT
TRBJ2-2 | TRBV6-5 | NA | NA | CAGSYSAVPTPRWGELFF | TGTGCCGGCAGTTACTCTGCAGTACCCACCCCTCGGTGGGGGGAGCTGTTTTTT
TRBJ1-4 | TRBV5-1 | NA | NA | CASSSYHNTGTKEKLFF | TGCGCCAGCAGCTCCTACCACAACACAGGGACAAAAGAAAAACTGTTTTTT
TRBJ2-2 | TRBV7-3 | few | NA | CASSIKGANTGELFF | TGTGCCAGCAGTATAAAAGGGGCGAACACCGGGGAGCTGTTTTTT
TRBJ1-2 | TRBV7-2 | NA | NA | CASSLVQSDNYGYTF | TGTGCCAGCAGCTTAGTACAGTCAGATAACTATGGCTACACCTTC
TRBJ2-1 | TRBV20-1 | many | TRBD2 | CSASWTSGGGVQFF | TGCAGTGCTAGTTGGACTAGCGGGGGGGGAGTCCAGTTCTTC
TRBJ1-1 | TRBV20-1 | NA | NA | CSGARGADTEAFF | TGCAGTGGGGCTAGGGGGGCCGACACTGAAGCTTTCTTT
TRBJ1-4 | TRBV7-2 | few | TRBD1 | CASSLGDRDFKKLFF | TGTGCCAGCAGTTTGGGGGACAGGGACTTTAAAAAACTGTTTTTT
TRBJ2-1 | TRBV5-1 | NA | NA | CASRLGRGGEQFF | TGCGCCAGCAGACTAGGGCGGGGTGGTGAGCAGTTCTTC
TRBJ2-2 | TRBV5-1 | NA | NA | CASSSGEGPGELFF | TGCGCCAGCAGCTCGGGAGAAGGTCCCGGGGAGCTGTTTTTT
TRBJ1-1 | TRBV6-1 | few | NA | CASRQTAGSEAFF | TGTGCCAGCAGACAAACGGCGGGATCTGAAGCTTTCTTT
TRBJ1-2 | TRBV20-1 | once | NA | CSARDYRGDYGYTF | TGCAGTGCTAGAGATTACCGGGGTGACTATGGCTACACCTTC
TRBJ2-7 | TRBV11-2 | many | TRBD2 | CASSAIREGEQYF | TGTGCCAGCAGCGCAATCAGGGAGGGCGAGCAGTACTTC
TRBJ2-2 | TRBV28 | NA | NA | CGTDSLNTGELFF | TGTGGCACGGACTCGTTAAACACCGGGGAGCTGTTTTTT
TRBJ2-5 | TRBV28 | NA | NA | CASSQRLNHQETQYF | TGTGCCAGCAGCCAAAGACTAAACCACCAAGAGACCCAGTACTTC
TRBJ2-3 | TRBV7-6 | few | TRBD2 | CASSPRTSVSDTQYF | TGTGCCAGCAGCCCCCGGACTAGCGTGTCAGATACGCAGTATTTT
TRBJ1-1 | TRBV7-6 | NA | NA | CASSLASQAPGEAFF | TGTGCCAGCAGCTTAGCGTCACAGGCCCCCGGTGAAGCTTTCTTT
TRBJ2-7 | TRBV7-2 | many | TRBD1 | CASSTQTGGAGEQYF | TGTGCCAGCAGCACTCAGACAGGGGGCGCGGGGGAGCAGTACTTC
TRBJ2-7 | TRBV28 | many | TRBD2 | CASLGTSVTYEQYF | TGTGCCAGCCTTGGGACTAGCGTAACCTACGAGCAGTACTTC
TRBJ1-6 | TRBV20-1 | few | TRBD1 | CSARSPGQGMNSPLHF | TGCAGTGCTAGAAGCCCGGGACAGGGTATGAATTCACCCCTCCACTTT
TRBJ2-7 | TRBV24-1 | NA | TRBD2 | CATSDSSGRWNEQYF | TGTGCCACCAGTGATTCGAGCGGGAGGTGGAACGAGCAGTACTTC
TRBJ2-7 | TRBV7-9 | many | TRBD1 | CASSQDRVAYEQYF | TGTGCCAGCAGCCAAGACAGGGTCGCCTACGAGCAGTACTTC